These 30 T cell receptor beta chains share one sample of origin, sequenced in a study of Graves' ophthalmopathy and Graves' hyperthyroidism. RNA transcripts yielded amplified TCR beta CDR3 regions. Following a first-round RT-PCR that used HTBI primers, a second-round multiplex PCR was carried out. TCRdb re-called the multiplex PCR reads with MiXCR, one entry per CDR3 protein. The table shows 350,000 to 450,000 distinct CDR3 sequences, with under 25% occurring only once. Material for sequencing was peripheral blood. The receptors were sampled from a woman aged 18-35 years with stable Graves' hyperthyroidism.

This clonotype has at least ten counts. This clone may be a read error of a much larger clone one base away. The CDR3 region is CASSLAAGQGHSPLRF. The CDR3 DNA sequence: TGTGCCAGCAGTTTAGCGGCGGGACAGGGACATTCACCCCTCCGCTTT. The chain joins TRBV12-3 or TRBV12-4 to TRBJ1-6; the match to TRBD1 covers 9 bases. The CDR3 covers 16 residues.

This clonotype was observed many times. Written as DNA, the CDR3 is TGTGCCAGCAGTTCCCGGGACAGATACTACGAGCAGTACTTC. It codes for CASSSRDRYYEQYF. The V gene is TRBV27, the J gene TRBJ2-7; 7 positions agree with TRBD1. CDR1 and CDR2 (germline): MNHEY, SMNVEV (reference sequence). This CDR3 comprises 14 residues. After removal of 4 bases from V and 3 bases from J, the junction contained 6 bases not matched to a gene.

This clonotype appeared many times. The chain recombines TRBV3-1 with TRBJ2-7; no definite D call. This CDR3 comprises 13 residues. Deletions cut 1 base from V and 2 bases from J, with 6 bases between. Germline values: CDR1 LGHDT, CDR2 YNNKEL (reference sequence). The CDR3 reads CASSQGSPYEQYF. The DNA of the CDR3 is TGTGCCAGCAGCCAAGGCTCACCCTACGAGCAGTACTTC.

This clonotype has ten or more counts. The chain is built from TRBV10-1 and TRBJ2-3, with 11 bases lining up with TRBD2. The ends lost 2 bases at V and 2 bases at J; junction bases unmatched: 3. This CDR3 has 16 residues. The germline V gene has CDR1 WNHNN and CDR2 SYGVQD (reference sequence). As DNA, the CDR3 is TGCGCCAGCAGTGAGACTAGCGGGAGACACACAGATACGCAGTATTTT. Encoded protein: CASSETSGRHTDTQYF.

Many counts were recorded for this clonotype. The chain links TRBV20-1 to TRBJ2-7, with D possibly TRBD2 on 5 matching bases. With 1 base removed from V and 3 bases from J, the gap between germline ends came to 10 bases. Per the germline V gene, CDR1 is DFQATT and CDR2 is SNEGSKA (reference sequence). The CDR3 sequence is 13 residues long. The CDR3 bases are TGCAGTGCTAGAGGTACACTAGGCTACGAGCAGTACTTC. Amino acid sequence: CSARGTLGYEQYF.

This clonotype came up many times. The chain uses TRBV5-1 and TRBJ2-7; D may be TRBD2 (5 bases). CDR3 length: 13 amino acids. Trimming took 4 bases from V and 2 from J, leaving 10 bases between them. The germline V gene has CDR1 SGHRS and CDR2 YFSETQ. The CDR3 protein is CASSVGAAYEQYF. The CDR3 nucleotides read TGCGCCAGCAGCGTGGGAGCAGCCTACGAGCAGTACTTC.

This clonotype was picked up many times. The chain has TRBV6-5 and TRBJ1-2; a possible D gene is TRBD1 (5 bases). This CDR3 contains 16 residues. Trimming cost V 0 bases and J 5 bases, with 16 bases left between them. Germline CDR1 is MNHEY and CDR2 is SVGAGI. CDR3 bases: TGTGCCAGCAGTTACTCGGTGGGACGCTCATTTTATGGCTACACCTTC. Its translation: CASSYSVGRSFYGYTF.

This clonotype was observed many times. The chain has TRBV25-1 and TRBJ2-7; 7 bases fit TRBD1. CDR3 length equals 15 residues. V was clipped by 3 bases and J by 0 bases; unmatched bases: 5. Germline CDR1 MGHDK, CDR2 SYGVNS. CDR3 amino acids: CASSDNRDSSYEQYF. In DNA form, the CDR3 reads TGTGCCAGCAGTGACAACCGGGACAGCTCCTACGAGCAGTACTTC.

As for this clonotype: This may stem from a read error, because a much larger clone lies one nucleotide away. The chain recombines TRBV29-1 with TRBJ2-2, with D possibly TRBD2 on 5 matching bases. Germline V gene lookup returns CDR1 SQVTM and CDR2 ANQGSEA. The CDR3 spans 11 residues. CDR3 in DNA: TGCAGCGGGGGTGACACCGGGGAGCTGTGTTTT. It encodes CSGGDTGELCF.

This clonotype was seen repeatedly, ten times or more. This chain connects TRBV20-1 to TRBJ1-6; the D gene is possibly TRBD1 (5 bases). Germline lookup yields CDR1 DFQATT and CDR2 SNEGSKA (reference sequence). The CDR3 runs 14 residues. V shed 3 bases and J shed 7 bases, with 13 bases lying between them. CDR3 bases: TGCAGTGCTAGTTCCGGGACTGAGAATTCACCCCTCCACTTT. This translates into CSASSGTENSPLHF.

This clonotype showed up many times. A read error may account for a junction end that differs from germline. V and J are TRBV7-2 and TRBJ2-4, with 9 bases identical to TRBD2. Germline V gene lookup returns CDR1 SGHTA and CDR2 FQGNSA. The CDR3 has 14 residues. CDR3 in DNA: TGTGCCAGCAGCATGGGACTAGCCAAAAACATTAAGTACTTC. Protein sequence: CASSMGLAKNIKYF.

In this sample, this clonotype turned up a few times. The chain joins TRBV12-3 or TRBV12-4 to TRBJ2-5; D is undetermined. V lost 0 bases to trimming and J lost 5 bases, with 7 bases between them. The CDR3 contains 13 residues. CDR3 nucleotide sequence: TGTGCCAGCAGTTTAGCACATGAGGAGACCCAGTACTTC. Amino acids: CASSLAHEETQYF.

This chain joins TRBV12-3 or TRBV12-4 and TRBJ1-2, with D tentatively TRBD1 (5 bases). This CDR3 has 15 amino acids. Trimming took 8 bases from V and 6 from J, leaving 22 bases between them. CDR3 in DNA: TGTGCCAGCGGTATCAGGGAGGCGTTCGGCAATGGCTACACCTTC. Its protein product is CASGIREAFGNGYTF.

This clonotype was picked up many times. V usage is TRBV4-3 and J usage is TRBJ2-5; D uncertain. The V end was cut by 2 bases, the J end by 5 bases, with 18 bases between. This CDR3 comprises 16 residues. Germline V gene sequence: CDR1 LGHNA, CDR2 YSLEER. The CDR3 region has the DNA TGCGCCAGCAGCCAATACGGGTCGGGCAGATTGGAGACCCAGTACTTC. Encoded protein: CASSQYGSGRLETQYF.

This clonotype occurred many times. This chain joins TRBV5-1 and TRBJ2-7; 7 bases are shared with TRBD2. The CDR3 consists of 13 residues. CDR1 SGHRS and CDR2 YFSETQ come from the germline V gene. The trim removed 4 bases at V and 3 bases at J, leaving 4 bases unmatched. The CDR3 nucleotides read TGCGCCAGCAGCCGGGACTACTACTACGAGCAGTACTTC. Protein product: CASSRDYYYEQYF. The entire variable domain, with the rest obtained from reference TRBV5-1 and TRBJ2-7, is as follows: KAGVTQTPRYLIKTRGQQVTLSCSPISGHRSVSWYQQTPGQGLQFLFEYFSETQRNKGNFPGRFSGRQFSNSRSEMNVSTLELGDSALYLCASSRDYYYEQYFGPGTRLTVT.

About this clonotype itself: A much more abundant neighbour one base away suggests this may be a read error. The conserved phenylalanine or tryptophan is not found at the CDR3 terminus, so this likely reflects a read error. The V call is TRBV10-3, the J call TRBJ2-7, with a possible D match to TRBD1 (6 bases). The CDR3 spans 15 residues. The germline gives CDR1 ENHRY, CDR2 SYGVKD. V was pared by 0 bases and J by 2 bases, with 11 bases between. CDR3 protein: CAISESEDSTYEQYL. CDR3 in DNA: TGTGCCATCAGTGAGTCGGAGGACAGCACCTACGAGCAGTACTTG.

Turning to this clonotype: A much larger clone sits a single nucleotide away, making a read error possible. The chain recombines TRBV19 with TRBJ2-2; D unresolved. With 10 bases removed from V and 7 bases from J, the gap between germline ends came to 7 bases. CDR3 length equals 10 residues. Per germline, CDR1 LNHDA and CDR2 SQIVND (reference sequence). The CDR3 DNA reads as TGTGCCACTAAGAACGGGGAGCTGTTTTTT. Translating it yields CATKNGELFF.

The CDR3 loop is CSVGDRDAYGYTF. Here the CDR3 DNA reads TGCAGCGTTGGGGACAGGGATGCCTATGGCTACACCTTC. The chain employs TRBV29-1 and TRBJ1-2, with 9 bases identical to TRBD1. V lost 4 bases, J lost 4 bases, and 4 bases stayed unmatched. This CDR3 contains 13 residues. Germline-derived CDR1 and CDR2 are SQVTM and ANQGSEA.

V usage is TRBV7-9 and J usage is TRBJ2-5; 8 bases match TRBD1. V was pared by 5 bases and J by 5 bases, with 7 bases of the junction left unmatched. Germline V gene sequence: CDR1 SEHNR, CDR2 FQNEAQ (reference sequence). This CDR3 spans 14 amino acids. CDR3 nucleotides: TGTGCCAGCAGCCCTAACAGGGGGACCGAGACCCAGTACTTC. It codes for CASSPNRGTETQYF.

This clonotype was counted a few times. The chain is built from TRBV7-9 and TRBJ1-2; D remains ambiguous. Germline CDR1 is SEHNR and CDR2 is FQNEAQ (reference sequence). The CDR3 contains 13 residues. V gave up 0 bases and J gave up 6 bases, with 8 bases separating them. The CDR3 coding sequence is TGTGCCAGCAGCTTAGCAGCCACCGATGGCTACACCTTC. Protein product: CASSLAATDGYTF.

As concerns this clonotype: This may stem from a read error, because a much larger clone lies one nucleotide away. The rearrangement links TRBV29-1 to TRBJ2-2, with 10 bases aligning to TRBD1. Germline V gene lookup returns CDR1 SQVTM and CDR2 ANQGSEA. The CDR3 is 13 residues long. For the CDR3, the DNA is TGCAGCGTCGGGGACAGGGGAGCCGGGGAGCTGTTGTTT. Its translation: CSVGDRGAGELLF.

The rearrangement uses TRBV27 and TRBJ2-5; D perhaps matches TRBD1 (6 bases). The CDR3 is 13 residues long. Germline assignment: CDR1 MNHEY and CDR2 SMNVEV (reference sequence). The V gene lost 5 bases and the J gene lost 5 bases, with 12 bases spanning the gap. CDR3 DNA sequence: TGTGCCAGCAGTCCCAACAGGGTGGAGACCCAGTACTTC. This translates into CASSPNRVETQYF.

This clonotype has at least ten counts. The CDR3 loop reads CASSGVRGRNTGELFF. CDR3 DNA sequence: TGTGCCAGCAGTGGTGTTCGGGGACGGAACACCGGGGAGCTGTTTTTT. J is TRBJ2-2 and V is TRBV27; D tentatively fits TRBD1 or TRBD2 (5 bases each). The CDR3 sequence is 16 residues long. Per germline, CDR1 MNHEY and CDR2 SMNVEV (reference sequence). V shed 5 bases and J shed 1 base, with 14 bases lying between them.

This clonotype was found many times. The gene calls are TRBV2 and TRBJ1-2; possible D gene TRBD1, 5 bases. The CDR3 runs to 15 residues. The V end was cut by 2 bases, the J end by 5 bases, with 15 bases between. Germline CDR1 SNHLY, CDR2 FYNNEI. As DNA, the CDR3 is TGTGCCAGCAGTGAAACGGAGGGGACGGTTTATGGCTACACCTTC. Translation gives CASSETEGTVYGYTF.

This clonotype showed up many times. The V call is TRBV3-1, the J call TRBJ1-5, with D hard to call. V was shortened by 1 base and J by 7 bases, with 14 bases between the two germline ends. This CDR3 has 15 amino acids. Germline CDR1 LGHDT, CDR2 YNNKEL (reference sequence). CDR3 residues: CASSQGQGLNQPQHF. CDR3 nucleotides: TGTGCCAGCAGCCAAGGGCAAGGGTTAAACCAGCCCCAGCATTTT.

V gene TRBV4-1 combines with J gene TRBJ2-5; TRBD2 aligns across 9 bases. V lost 4 bases, J lost 1 base, and 4 bases stayed unmatched. The germline V gene encodes CDR1 MGHRA and CDR2 YSYEKL. The CDR3 sequence is 15 residues long. CDR3 in DNA: TGCGCCAGCAGCCGTAGCGGGAGACCCCAAGAGACCCAGTACTTC. This sequence encodes CASSRSGRPQETQYF.

This clonotype was observed at least ten times. The chain employs TRBV2 and TRBJ2-7, with 8 positions matching TRBD2. This CDR3 has 14 amino acids. J was trimmed by 3 bases and V by 4 bases; bases with no gene match: 5. Per the germline V gene, CDR1 is SNHLY and CDR2 is FYNNEI. The CDR3 DNA is TGTGCCAGCAGTGTCATCCTAGCGGGCTACGAGCAGTACTTC. Protein sequence: CASSVILAGYEQYF.

This clonotype was counted at least ten times. This chain uses TRBV6-1 with TRBJ1-1, with D maybe TRBD1 (6 bases). The CDR3 runs to 15 residues. Germline V gene sequence: CDR1 MNHNS, CDR2 SASEGT. V gave up 1 base and J gave up 2 bases, with 11 bases separating them. Written as DNA, the CDR3 is TGTGCCAGCAGTGAAGGAGCCAGGGGTAACACTGAAGCTTTCTTT. Residues: CASSEGARGNTEAFF.

This clonotype was seen at least ten times. The chain has TRBV15 and TRBJ1-5; no reliable D call. The V gene lost 5 bases and the J gene lost 4 bases, with 9 bases spanning the gap. Germline loops: CDR1 LNHNV, CDR2 YYDKDF (reference sequence). The CDR3 runs 13 residues. The CDR3 here is CATSHAENQPQHF. The CDR3 DNA is TGTGCCACCAGCCACGCAGAGAATCAGCCCCAGCATTTT.

This clonotype is medium-sized (0.01 to 0.1%) in the sample. The rearrangement joins TRBV28 to TRBJ1-1; D gene unclear. The V end lost 2 bases, the J end lost 8 bases, and 12 bases lay between the germline ends. From germline, CDR1 is MDHEN and CDR2 SYDVKM. The CDR3 loop spans 13 amino acids. This chain's CDR3 is CASSLMAEYEAFF. CDR3 nucleotide sequence: TGTGCCAGCAGTTTAATGGCAGAATACGAAGCTTTCTTT.